This TCR beta chain is drawn from a study of blood T cell repertoires in COVID-19. Germline assignment: CDR1 SGHDT and CDR2 YYEEEE. The CDR3 has 15 residues. The V and J ends lost 1 base and 2 bases respectively, with 13 bases between them. Sequencing used immunoSEQ multiplex PCR; TCRdb keeps in-frame clones, though not all of them. This sample has roughly 230,000 clones, with 85% to 90% found just once. The sequence derives from a woman in her twenties or thirties with acute COVID-19. Material for sequencing was PBMCs or T cells enriched from blood (not recorded which). This chain links TRBV5-6 with TRBJ2-7, with a weak D call TRBD1 (5 bases). The DNA of the CDR3 is TGTGCCAGCAGCTTGAGCAAGGACATTACCTACGAGCAGTACTTC. The encoded protein is CASSLSKDITYEQYF. The full variable domain, its missing parts supplied by reference TRBV5-6 and TRBJ2-7, is DAGVTQSPTHLIKTRGQQVTLRCSPKSGHDTVSWYQQALGQGPQFIFQYYEEEERQRGNFPDRFSGHQFPNYSSELNVNALLLGDSALYLCASSLSKDITYEQYFGPGTRLTVT.